This passage covers 12 T cell receptor beta chains from one sample sequenced in a study of breast tumors, draining lymph nodes, adjacent tissues. From the multiplex PCR reads, TCRdb called clonotypes with MiXCR, one entry per CDR3 protein. Of about 180,000 distinct CDR3 sequences in the sample, roughly a third were seen once. The lymph nodes were axillary draining lymph nodes from breast cancer patients. Sequencing was carried out using axillary lymph node tissue. The receptors were sampled from a female donor with breast cancer. Some clones in this sample may be carry-over from other donors' samples.

The V and J genes are TRBV7-2 and TRBJ2-5; D possibly corresponds to TRBD1 (6 bases). V lost 4 bases, J lost 5 bases, and 20 bases lay in between. CDR1 is SGHTA, CDR2 FQGNSA, per germline. This CDR3 contains 16 residues. The CDR3 bases are TGTGCCAGCAGCTCCCAACAGGGATACACCGGGGAGACCCAGTACTTC. The encoded protein is CASSSQQGYTGETQYF.

This clonotype was seen repeatedly, ten times or more. This chain links TRBV20-1 with TRBJ2-1; D could derive from TRBD1 or TRBD2 (5 bases each). Germline V lookup: CDR1 DFQATT, CDR2 SNEGSKA (reference sequence). This CDR3 is built from 16 residues. V lost 2 bases to trimming and J lost 3 bases, with 17 bases between them. The DNA of the CDR3 is TGCAGTGCTAGAACCTCCGGGACCGAGAACTACAATGAGCAGTTCTTC. Amino acids: CSARTSGTENYNEQFF.

This clonotype came up many times. V is TRBV6-6 and J is TRBJ2-7; D gene unclear. The germline V and J ends were trimmed by 7 bases and 0 bases, with 13 bases remaining between them. The CDR3 is 14 residues long. Looked up from germline, CDR1 is MNHNY and CDR2 is SVGAGI (reference sequence). CDR3 bases: TGTGCCAGCACCCACGGGCAGAACTCCTACGAGCAGTACTTC. This sequence encodes CASTHGQNSYEQYF.

This clonotype appeared many times. The chain is built from TRBV20-1 and TRBJ2-5, with D unresolved. Trimming cost V 4 bases and J 1 base, with 10 bases left between them. This CDR3 spans 13 amino acids. CDR1 and CDR2 (germline): DFQATT, SNEGSKA (reference sequence). In DNA form, the CDR3 reads TGCAGTGCTACAGGACCAAGCCAAGAGACCCAGTACTTC. It encodes CSATGPSQETQYF.

On this clonotype itself: Likely a read error: the CDR3 ends without its conserved phenylalanine or tryptophan. The genes are TRBV5-1 and TRBJ2-5; TRBD1 matches at 8 bases. Germline assignment: CDR1 SGHRS and CDR2 YFSETQ. CDR3 length equals 14 residues. The chain's CDR3 is CASRRDRPQDTQYS. Here the CDR3 DNA reads TGCGCCAGCAGAAGGGACAGGCCACAAGATACCCAGTACTCC.

This clonotype was observed many times. The chain combines TRBV5-5 with TRBJ1-5; TRBD1 is a possible D gene (6 bases). CDR1 SGHKS and CDR2 YYEKEE come from the germline V gene (reference sequence). This CDR3 has 16 amino acids. Between the trimmed V and J ends, which lost 4 bases and 0 bases, there was a span of 14 bases. CDR3 loop: CASSGAPGDSNQPQHF. The CDR3 nucleotides are TGTGCCAGCAGCGGCGCCCCAGGGGATAGCAATCAGCCCCAGCATTTT.

The genes are TRBV5-6 and TRBJ2-3; TRBD2 aligns across 7 bases. The junction had 8 bases not matched to a gene; V was cut back by 4 bases and J by 6 bases. This CDR3 spans 14 amino acids. In germline, CDR1 is SGHDT, CDR2 YYEEEE. The chain's CDR3 is CASSQNMGGDTQYF. The CDR3 coding sequence is TGTGCCAGCAGCCAGAACATGGGGGGGGATACGCAGTATTTT. Complete variable domain (other parts from reference TRBV5-6 and TRBJ2-3): DAGVTQSPTHLIKTRGQQVTLRCSPKSGHDTVSWYQQALGQGPQFIFQYYEEEERQRGNFPDRFSGHQFPNYSSELNVNALLLGDSALYLCASSQNMGGDTQYFGPGTRLTVL.

The genes are TRBV20-1 and TRBJ2-5; 11 bases line up with TRBD2. Germline V gene data show CDR1 as DFQATT and CDR2 as SNEGSKA (reference sequence). The CDR3 totals 13 residues. J lost 3 bases, V lost 6 bases, and 3 bases had no gene match. The chain's CDR3 is CSAELAGEETQYF. In DNA form, the CDR3 reads TGCAGTGCAGAACTAGCGGGAGAAGAGACCCAGTACTTC.

This clonotype was detected a few times. This may be a read error, as it is one base from a much larger clone. In DNA, the CDR3 is TGTGCCAGCAGCCCGGGCCAACCGGTCTACGAGCAGTACTTC. This codes for CASSPGQPVYEQYF. The chain uses TRBV5-8 and TRBJ2-7, with D unclear. The germline V gene has CDR1 SGHTS and CDR2 YDEGEE. This CDR3 contains 14 residues. V lost 4 bases, J lost 3 bases, and 14 bases lay in between.

This clonotype was recorded at least ten times. CDR3: CASGLVGPANEKLFF. The CDR3 DNA sequence: TGTGCTAGTGGTTTGGTGGGACCGGCTAATGAAAAACTGTTTTTT. The genes are TRBV12-5 and TRBJ1-4, with D possibly being TRBD1 (5 bases). CDR3 length equals 15 residues. V was shortened by 0 bases and J by 3 bases, with 8 bases between the two germline ends. CDR1 and CDR2 from the germline V gene are LGHNT and FRNRAP. The full variable domain, with the rest looked up from reference TRBV12-5 and TRBJ1-4, is DARVTQTPRHKVTEMGQEVTMRCQPILGHNTVFWYRQTMMQGLELLAYFRNRAPLDDSGMPKDRFSAEMPDATLATLKIQPSEPRDSAVYFCASGLVGPANEKLFFGSGTQLSVL.

The rearrangement links TRBV19 to TRBJ1-1, with D unclear. The CDR3 runs to 14 residues. Per germline, CDR1 LNHDA and CDR2 SQIVND (reference sequence). Trimming took off 7 bases at V and 5 bases at J, with 17 bases between the two ends. CDR3 sequence (DNA): TGTGCCAGTATTTCGGGGTCAGCATGGACTGAAGCTTTCTTT. The encoded protein is CASISGSAWTEAFF.

This clonotype was observed many times. V gene TRBV11-3 combines with J gene TRBJ1-2; 8 bases align to TRBD1. J gave up 5 bases and V 4 bases, and 6 bases lay outside the gene matches. Germline V gene sequence: CDR1 SGHNT, CDR2 YENEEA. This CDR3 is 14 amino acids long. CDR3 sequence reads: CASSSTGTGYGYTF. Written as DNA, the CDR3 is TGTGCCAGCAGCTCCACCGGGACAGGTTATGGCTACACCTTC. The full variable domain, with the rest looked up from reference TRBV11-3 and TRBJ1-2, is EAGVVQSPRYKIIEKKQPVAFWCNPISGHNTLYWYLQNLGQGPELLIRYENEEAVDDSQLPKDRFSAERLKGVDSTLKIQPAELGDSAVYLCASSSTGTGYGYTFGSGTRLTVV.